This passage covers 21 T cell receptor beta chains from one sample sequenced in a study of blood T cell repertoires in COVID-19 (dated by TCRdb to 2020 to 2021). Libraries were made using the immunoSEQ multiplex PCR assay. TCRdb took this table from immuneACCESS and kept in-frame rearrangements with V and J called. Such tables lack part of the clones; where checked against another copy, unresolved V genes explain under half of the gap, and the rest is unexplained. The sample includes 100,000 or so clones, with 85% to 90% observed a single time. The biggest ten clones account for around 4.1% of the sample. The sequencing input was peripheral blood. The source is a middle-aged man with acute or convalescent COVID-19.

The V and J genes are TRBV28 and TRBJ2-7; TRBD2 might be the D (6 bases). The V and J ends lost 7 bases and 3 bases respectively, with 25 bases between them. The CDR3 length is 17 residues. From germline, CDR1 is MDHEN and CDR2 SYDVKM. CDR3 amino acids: CASTPAMLGEAYYEQYF. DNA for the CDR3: TGTGCCAGCACCCCCGCTATGCTAGGGGAGGCTTACTACGAGCAGTACTTC.

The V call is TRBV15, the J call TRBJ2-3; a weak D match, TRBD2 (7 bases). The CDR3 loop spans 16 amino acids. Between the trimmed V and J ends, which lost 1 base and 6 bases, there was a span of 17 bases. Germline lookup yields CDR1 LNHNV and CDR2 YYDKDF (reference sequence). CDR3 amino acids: CATSRVVGGGVDTQYF. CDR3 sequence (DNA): TGTGCCACCAGCAGAGTCGTTGGGGGGGGCGTCGATACGCAGTATTTT.

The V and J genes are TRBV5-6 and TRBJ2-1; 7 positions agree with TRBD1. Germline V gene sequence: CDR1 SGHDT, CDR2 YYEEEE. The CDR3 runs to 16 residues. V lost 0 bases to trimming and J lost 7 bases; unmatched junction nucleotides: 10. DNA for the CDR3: TGTGCCAGCAGCTTGGGACAGGGTTTTTCGGGTAATGAGCAGTTCTTC. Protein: CASSLGQGFSGNEQFF.

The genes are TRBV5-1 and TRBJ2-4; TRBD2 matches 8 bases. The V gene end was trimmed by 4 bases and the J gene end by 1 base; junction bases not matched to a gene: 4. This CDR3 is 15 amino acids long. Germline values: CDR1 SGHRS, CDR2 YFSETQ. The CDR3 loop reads CASSPGGRAKNIQYF. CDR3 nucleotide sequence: TGCGCCAGCAGCCCGGGGGGGCGGGCCAAAAACATTCAGTACTTC.

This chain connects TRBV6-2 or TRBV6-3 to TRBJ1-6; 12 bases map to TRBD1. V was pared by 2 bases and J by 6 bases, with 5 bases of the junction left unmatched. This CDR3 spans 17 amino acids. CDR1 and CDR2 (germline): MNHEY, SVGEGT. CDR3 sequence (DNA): TGTGCCAGCAGTTACGGGGGGACAGGGGGCATTAATTCACCCCTCCACTTT. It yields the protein CASSYGGTGGINSPLHF.

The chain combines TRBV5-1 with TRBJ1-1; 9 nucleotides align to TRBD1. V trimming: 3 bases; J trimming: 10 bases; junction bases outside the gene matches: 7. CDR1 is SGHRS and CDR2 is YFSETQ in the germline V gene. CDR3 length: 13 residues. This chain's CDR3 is CASSWDRALGAFF. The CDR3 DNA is TGCGCCAGCAGCTGGGACAGGGCCCTGGGAGCTTTCTTT.

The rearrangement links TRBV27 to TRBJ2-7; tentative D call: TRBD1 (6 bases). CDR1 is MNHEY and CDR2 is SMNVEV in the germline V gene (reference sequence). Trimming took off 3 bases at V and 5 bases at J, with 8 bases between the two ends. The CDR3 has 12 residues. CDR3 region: CASSFPGDEQYF. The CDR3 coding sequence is TGTGCCAGCAGTTTCCCAGGGGACGAGCAGTACTTC.

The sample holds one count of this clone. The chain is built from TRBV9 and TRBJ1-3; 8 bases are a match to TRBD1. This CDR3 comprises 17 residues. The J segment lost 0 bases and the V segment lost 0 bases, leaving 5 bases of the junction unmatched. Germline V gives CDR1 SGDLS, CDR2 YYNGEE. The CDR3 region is CASSVGTGPNSGNTIYF. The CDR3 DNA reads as TGTGCCAGCAGCGTAGGGACAGGGCCGAACTCTGGAAACACCATATATTTT.

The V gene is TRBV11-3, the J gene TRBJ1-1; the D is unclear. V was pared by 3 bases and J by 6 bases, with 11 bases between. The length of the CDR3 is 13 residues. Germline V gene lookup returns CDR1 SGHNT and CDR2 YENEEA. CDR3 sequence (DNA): TGTGCCAGCAGCTTCGTGAGAGAATCTGAAGCTTTCTTT. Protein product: CASSFVRESEAFF.

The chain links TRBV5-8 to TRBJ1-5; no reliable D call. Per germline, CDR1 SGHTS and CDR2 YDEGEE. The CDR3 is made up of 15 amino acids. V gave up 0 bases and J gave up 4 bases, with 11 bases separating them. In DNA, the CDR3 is TGTGCCAGCAGCTTGGCCGGCGGCCCGAATCAGCCCCAGCATTTT. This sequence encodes CASSLAGGPNQPQHF.

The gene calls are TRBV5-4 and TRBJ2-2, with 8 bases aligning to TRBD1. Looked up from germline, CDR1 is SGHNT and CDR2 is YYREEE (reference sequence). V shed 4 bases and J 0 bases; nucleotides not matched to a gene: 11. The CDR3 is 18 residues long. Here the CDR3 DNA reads TGTGCCAGCAGCCGCCGGGACAGGCTAAACGCGAACACCGGGGAGCTGTTTTTT. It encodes CASSRRDRLNANTGELFF.

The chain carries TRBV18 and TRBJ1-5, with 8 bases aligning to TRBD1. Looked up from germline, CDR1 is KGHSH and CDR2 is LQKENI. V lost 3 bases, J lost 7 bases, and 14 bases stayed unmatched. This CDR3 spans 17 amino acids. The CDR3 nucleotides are TGTGCCAGCTCACCGAATTTCCGGGGGACAGGAGGACAGCCCCAGCATTTT. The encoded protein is CASSPNFRGTGGQPQHF.

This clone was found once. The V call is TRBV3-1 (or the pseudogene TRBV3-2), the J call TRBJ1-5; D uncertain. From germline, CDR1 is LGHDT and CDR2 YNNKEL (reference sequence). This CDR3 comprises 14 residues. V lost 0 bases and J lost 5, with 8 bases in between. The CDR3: CASSQDVGDQPQHF. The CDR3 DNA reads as TGTGCCAGCAGCCAAGATGTGGGAGATCAGCCCCAGCATTTT.

The CDR3 region is CATSRVLATNEKLFF. DNA for the CDR3: TGTGCCACCAGCAGAGTCCTAGCAACTAATGAAAAACTGTTTTTT. The chain joins TRBV15 to TRBJ1-4; D is ambiguous. The CDR3 spans 15 residues. Germline V gives CDR1 LNHNV, CDR2 YYDKDF (reference sequence). Trimming removed 1 base at V and 0 bases at J, with 6 bases between. The entire variable domain, with the rest obtained from reference TRBV15 and TRBJ1-4, is as follows: DAMVIQNPRYQVTQFGKPVTLSCSQTLNHNVMYWYQQKSSQAPKLLFHYYDKDFNNEADTPDNFQSRRPNTSFCFLDIRSPGLGDTAMYLCATSRVLATNEKLFFGSGTQLSVL.

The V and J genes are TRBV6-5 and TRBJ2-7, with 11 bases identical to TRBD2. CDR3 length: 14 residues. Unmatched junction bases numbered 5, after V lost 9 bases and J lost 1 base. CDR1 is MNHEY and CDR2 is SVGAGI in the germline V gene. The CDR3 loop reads CASRLAGTSYEQYF. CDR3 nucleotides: TGTGCCAGTAGACTAGCGGGGACTTCCTACGAGCAGTACTTC.

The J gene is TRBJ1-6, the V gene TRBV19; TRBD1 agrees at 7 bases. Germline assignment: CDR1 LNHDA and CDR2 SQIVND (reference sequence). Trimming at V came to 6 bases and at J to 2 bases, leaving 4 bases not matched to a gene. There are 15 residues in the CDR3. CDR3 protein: CASSPDRAYNSPLHF. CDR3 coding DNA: TGTGCCAGTAGCCCCGACAGGGCCTATAATTCACCCCTCCACTTT.

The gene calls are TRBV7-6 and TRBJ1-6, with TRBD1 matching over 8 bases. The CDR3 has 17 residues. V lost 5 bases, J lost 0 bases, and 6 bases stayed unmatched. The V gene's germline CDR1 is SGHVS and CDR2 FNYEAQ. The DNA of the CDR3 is TGTGCCAGCAGCCCCCGGACAGGGAGCTCCTATAATTCACCCCTCCACTTT. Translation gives CASSPRTGSSYNSPLHF.

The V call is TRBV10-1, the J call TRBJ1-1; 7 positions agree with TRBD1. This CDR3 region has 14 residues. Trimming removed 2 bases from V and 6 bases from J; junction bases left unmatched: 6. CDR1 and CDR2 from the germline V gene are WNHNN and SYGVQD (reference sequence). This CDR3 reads CASSEPGTAAEAFF. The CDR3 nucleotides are TGCGCCAGCAGTGAGCCGGGGACAGCGGCTGAAGCTTTCTTT.

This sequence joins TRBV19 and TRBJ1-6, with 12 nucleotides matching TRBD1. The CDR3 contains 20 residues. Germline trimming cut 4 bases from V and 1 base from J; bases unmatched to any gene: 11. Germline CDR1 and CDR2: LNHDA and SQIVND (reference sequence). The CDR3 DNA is TGTGCCAGTAGTAAGCGGGGACAGGGGGCTCGGGGATCCTATAATTCACCCCTCCACTTT. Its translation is CASSKRGQGARGSYNSPLHF.

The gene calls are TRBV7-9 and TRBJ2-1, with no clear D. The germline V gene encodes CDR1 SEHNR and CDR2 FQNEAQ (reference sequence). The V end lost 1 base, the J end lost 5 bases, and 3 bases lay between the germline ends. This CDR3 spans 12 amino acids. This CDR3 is CASSLVNNEQFF. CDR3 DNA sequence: TGTGCCAGCAGCTTAGTAAACAATGAGCAGTTCTTC.

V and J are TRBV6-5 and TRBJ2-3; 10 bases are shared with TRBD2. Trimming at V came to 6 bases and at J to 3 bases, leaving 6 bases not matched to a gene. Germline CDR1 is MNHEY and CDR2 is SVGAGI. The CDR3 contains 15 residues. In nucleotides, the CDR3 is TGTGCCAGCAGCCTAGCGGGGGAGGGGACAGATACGCAGTATTTT. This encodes CASSLAGEGTDTQYF.